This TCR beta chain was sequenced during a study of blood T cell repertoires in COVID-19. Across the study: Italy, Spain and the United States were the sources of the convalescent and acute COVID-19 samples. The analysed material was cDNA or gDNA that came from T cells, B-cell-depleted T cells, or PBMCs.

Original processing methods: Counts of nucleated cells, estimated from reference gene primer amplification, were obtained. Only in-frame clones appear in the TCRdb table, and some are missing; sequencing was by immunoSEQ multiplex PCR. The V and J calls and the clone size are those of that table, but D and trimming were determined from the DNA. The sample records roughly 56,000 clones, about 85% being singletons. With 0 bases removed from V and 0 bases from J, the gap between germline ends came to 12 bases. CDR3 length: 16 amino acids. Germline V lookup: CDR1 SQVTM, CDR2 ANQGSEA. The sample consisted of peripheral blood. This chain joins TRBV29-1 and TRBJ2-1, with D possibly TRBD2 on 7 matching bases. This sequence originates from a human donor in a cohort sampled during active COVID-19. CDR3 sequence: CSVEEGRGSSYNEQFF. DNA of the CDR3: TGCAGCGTTGAAGAAGGGAGGGGGAGCTCCTACAATGAGCAGTTCTTC.